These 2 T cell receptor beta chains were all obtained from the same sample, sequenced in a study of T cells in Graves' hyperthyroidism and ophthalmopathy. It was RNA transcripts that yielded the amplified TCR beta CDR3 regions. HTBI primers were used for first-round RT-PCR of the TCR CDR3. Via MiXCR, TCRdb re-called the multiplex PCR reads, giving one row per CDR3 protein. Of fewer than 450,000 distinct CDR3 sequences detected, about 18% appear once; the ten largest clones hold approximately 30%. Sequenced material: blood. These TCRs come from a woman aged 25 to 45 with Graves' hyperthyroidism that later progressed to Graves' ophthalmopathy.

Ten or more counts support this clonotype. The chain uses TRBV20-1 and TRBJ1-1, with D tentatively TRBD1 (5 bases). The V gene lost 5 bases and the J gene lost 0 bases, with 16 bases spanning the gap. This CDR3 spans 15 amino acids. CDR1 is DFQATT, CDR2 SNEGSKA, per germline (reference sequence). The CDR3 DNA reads TGCAGTGCTGATGGGGGAACAAATATGAACACTGAAGCTTTCTTT. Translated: CSADGGTNMNTEAFF.

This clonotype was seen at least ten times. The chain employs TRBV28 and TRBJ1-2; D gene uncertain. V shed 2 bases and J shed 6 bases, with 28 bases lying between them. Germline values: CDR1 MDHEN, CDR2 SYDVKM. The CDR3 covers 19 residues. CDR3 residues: CASSLTLAREGIGIDGYTF. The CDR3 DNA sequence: TGTGCCAGCAGTTTAACGTTAGCACGAGAGGGCATAGGAATAGATGGCTACACCTTC.